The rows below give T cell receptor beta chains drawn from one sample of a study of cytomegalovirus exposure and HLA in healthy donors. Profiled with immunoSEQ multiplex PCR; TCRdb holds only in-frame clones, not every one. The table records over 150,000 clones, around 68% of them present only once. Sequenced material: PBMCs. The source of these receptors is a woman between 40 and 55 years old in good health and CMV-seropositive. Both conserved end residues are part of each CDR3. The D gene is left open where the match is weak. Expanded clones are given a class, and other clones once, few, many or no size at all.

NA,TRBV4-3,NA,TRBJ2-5,CASSQDHWRPETQYF,TGCGCCAGCAGCCAAGATCATTGGAGACCAGAGACCCAGTACTTC
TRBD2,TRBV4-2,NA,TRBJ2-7,CASSPEAGERGYEQYF,TGTGCCAGCAGTCCTGAAGCGGGAGAAAGGGGCTACGAGCAGTACTTC
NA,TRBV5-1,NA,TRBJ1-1,CASSQAMNTEAFF,TGCGCCAGCAGCCAAGCAATGAACACTGAAGCTTTCTTT
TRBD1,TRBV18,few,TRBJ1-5,CASSPRGQGGGNQPQHF,TGTGCCAGCTCACCAAGGGGACAGGGGGGAGGCAATCAGCCCCAGCATTTT
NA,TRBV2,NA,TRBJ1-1,CASSVLAGNTEAFF,TGTGCCAGCAGTGTTCTGGCGGGGAACACTGAAGCTTTCTTT
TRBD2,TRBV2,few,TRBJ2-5,CASSEELAGVGGETQYF,TGTGCCAGCAGTGAGGAACTAGCGGGAGTAGGGGGAGAGACCCAGTACTTC
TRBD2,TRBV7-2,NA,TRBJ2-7,CASSSSGGSSYEQYF,TGTGCCAGCAGCTCTAGCGGGGGTAGCTCCTACGAGCAGTACTTC
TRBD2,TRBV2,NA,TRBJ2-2,CASSGTSGRVTGELFF,TGTGCCAGCAGTGGTACTAGCGGGAGGGTGACCGGGGAGCTGTTTTTT
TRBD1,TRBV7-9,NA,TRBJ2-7,CSSSPILGGAGYEQYF,TGTTCCAGCAGCCCGATTCTAGGGGGCGCAGGGTACGAGCAGTACTTC
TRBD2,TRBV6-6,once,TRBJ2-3,CASSLAGPTDTQYF,TGTGCCAGCAGCCTAGCGGGGCCCACAGATACGCAGTATTTT